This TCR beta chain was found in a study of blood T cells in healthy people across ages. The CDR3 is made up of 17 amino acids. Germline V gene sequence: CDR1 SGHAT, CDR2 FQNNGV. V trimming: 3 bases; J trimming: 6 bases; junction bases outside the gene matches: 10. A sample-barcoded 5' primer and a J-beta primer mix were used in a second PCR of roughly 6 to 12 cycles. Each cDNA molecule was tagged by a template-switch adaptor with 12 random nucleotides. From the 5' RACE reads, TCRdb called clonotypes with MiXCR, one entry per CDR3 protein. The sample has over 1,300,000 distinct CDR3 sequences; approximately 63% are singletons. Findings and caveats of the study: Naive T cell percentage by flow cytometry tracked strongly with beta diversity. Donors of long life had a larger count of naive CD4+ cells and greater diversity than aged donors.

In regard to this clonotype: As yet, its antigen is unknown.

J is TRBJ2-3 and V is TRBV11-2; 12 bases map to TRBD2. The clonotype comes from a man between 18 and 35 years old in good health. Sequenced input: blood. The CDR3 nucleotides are TGTGCCAGCAGCTTCATCCGGACTAGCGGGATGTTGGATACGCAGTATTTT. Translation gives CASSFIRTSGMLDTQYF. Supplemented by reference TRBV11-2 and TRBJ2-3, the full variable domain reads EAGVAQSPRYKIIEKRQSVAFWCNPISGHATLYWYQQILGQGPKLLIQFQNNGVVDDSQLPKDRFSAERLKGVDSTLKIQPAKLEDSAVYLCASSFIRTSGMLDTQYFGPGTRLTVL.